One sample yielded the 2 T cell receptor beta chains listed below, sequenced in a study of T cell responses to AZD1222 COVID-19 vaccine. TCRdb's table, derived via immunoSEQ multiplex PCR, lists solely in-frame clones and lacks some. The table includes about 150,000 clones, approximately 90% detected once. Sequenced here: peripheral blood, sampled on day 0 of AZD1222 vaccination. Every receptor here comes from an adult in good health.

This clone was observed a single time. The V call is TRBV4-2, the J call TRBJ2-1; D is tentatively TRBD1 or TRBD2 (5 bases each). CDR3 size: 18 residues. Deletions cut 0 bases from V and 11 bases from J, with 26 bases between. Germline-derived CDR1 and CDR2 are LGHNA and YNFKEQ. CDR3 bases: TGTGCCAGCAGCCAAGATACCGGGTCGGGACGCTTGTTTTACCAGCAGTTCTTC. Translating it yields CASSQDTGSGRLFYQQFF.

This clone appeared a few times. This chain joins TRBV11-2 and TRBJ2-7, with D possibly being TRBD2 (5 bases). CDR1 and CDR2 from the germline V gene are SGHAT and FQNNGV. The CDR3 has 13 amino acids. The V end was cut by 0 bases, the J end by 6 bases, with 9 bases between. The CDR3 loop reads CASSLDLGAEQYF. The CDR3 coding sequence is TGTGCCAGCAGCTTAGATTTGGGAGCCGAGCAGTACTTC.